One T cell receptor (beta chain) is described in this entry. Its cognate antigen has yet to be identified. No quality values exist for individual bases; no much larger clone is one base distant. The method was the immunoSEQ multiplex PCR assay. TCRdb's version of the immuneACCESS table is confined to in-frame rearrangements and falls short of the full clone set. An unresolved V gene accounts for under half of the shortfall where checked; the remainder is of unknown origin. The sample includes under 15,000 clones, with about four fifths observed a single time. The ten largest clones capture 0.9% to 1.2% of the sample. CDR1 and CDR2 are read off the germline V gene as MNHGY and SVAAGI. The V and J ends are trimmed by 7 bases and 10 bases, leaving 14 bases between them. Spanning cysteine to phenylalanine, the CDR3 consists of 12 amino acids. Only the CDR3 region is kept as DNA, spanning 36 bases read in frame from base 1.

The data stem from a study of chemoradiotherapy in HPV16-positive cancers (dated by TCRdb to between 2021 and 2022). In terms of the full investigation: Candidate HPV-specific T-cell clones and common TCR motifs were defined by functional T-cell assays performed on cells from two HPV16-positive patients. The study asked whether T-cell immunity to the HPV oncoproteins E6 and E7 changes during chemoradiotherapy and whether this immunity affects survival. TCR repertoires from more than 70 patients with HPV-related cancers were then used to track the candidate HPV-specific TCRs and motifs. General findings and caveats noted by the study authors: Expansion of candidate HPV-specific clones and E7-related TCR motifs was observed in the tumor microenvironment during treatment, whereas no such expansion was observed for non-HPV-specific T cells. Improved recurrence-free survival in HPV16-positive patients was associated with expansion of HPV-responsive T cells during chemoradiotherapy. Only two HPV16-positive patients were used to derive the functional definition of HPV-specific T cells, and the survival association was reported for HPV16-positive patients.

Repertoires were sampled repeatedly over the course of chemoradiotherapy so that clonal expansion in the tumor microenvironment could be followed. This TCR derives from a human donor with HPV-associated anogenital cancer. The chain is made from TRBV6-9 and TRBJ2-1, with an unclear D gene assignment. The sample was collected from a patient who underwent chemoradiotherapy. The nucleotide sequence reads TGTGCCAGCATCTCCCCCCTAAACGAGCAGTTCTTC. Translation gives CASISPLNEQFF.